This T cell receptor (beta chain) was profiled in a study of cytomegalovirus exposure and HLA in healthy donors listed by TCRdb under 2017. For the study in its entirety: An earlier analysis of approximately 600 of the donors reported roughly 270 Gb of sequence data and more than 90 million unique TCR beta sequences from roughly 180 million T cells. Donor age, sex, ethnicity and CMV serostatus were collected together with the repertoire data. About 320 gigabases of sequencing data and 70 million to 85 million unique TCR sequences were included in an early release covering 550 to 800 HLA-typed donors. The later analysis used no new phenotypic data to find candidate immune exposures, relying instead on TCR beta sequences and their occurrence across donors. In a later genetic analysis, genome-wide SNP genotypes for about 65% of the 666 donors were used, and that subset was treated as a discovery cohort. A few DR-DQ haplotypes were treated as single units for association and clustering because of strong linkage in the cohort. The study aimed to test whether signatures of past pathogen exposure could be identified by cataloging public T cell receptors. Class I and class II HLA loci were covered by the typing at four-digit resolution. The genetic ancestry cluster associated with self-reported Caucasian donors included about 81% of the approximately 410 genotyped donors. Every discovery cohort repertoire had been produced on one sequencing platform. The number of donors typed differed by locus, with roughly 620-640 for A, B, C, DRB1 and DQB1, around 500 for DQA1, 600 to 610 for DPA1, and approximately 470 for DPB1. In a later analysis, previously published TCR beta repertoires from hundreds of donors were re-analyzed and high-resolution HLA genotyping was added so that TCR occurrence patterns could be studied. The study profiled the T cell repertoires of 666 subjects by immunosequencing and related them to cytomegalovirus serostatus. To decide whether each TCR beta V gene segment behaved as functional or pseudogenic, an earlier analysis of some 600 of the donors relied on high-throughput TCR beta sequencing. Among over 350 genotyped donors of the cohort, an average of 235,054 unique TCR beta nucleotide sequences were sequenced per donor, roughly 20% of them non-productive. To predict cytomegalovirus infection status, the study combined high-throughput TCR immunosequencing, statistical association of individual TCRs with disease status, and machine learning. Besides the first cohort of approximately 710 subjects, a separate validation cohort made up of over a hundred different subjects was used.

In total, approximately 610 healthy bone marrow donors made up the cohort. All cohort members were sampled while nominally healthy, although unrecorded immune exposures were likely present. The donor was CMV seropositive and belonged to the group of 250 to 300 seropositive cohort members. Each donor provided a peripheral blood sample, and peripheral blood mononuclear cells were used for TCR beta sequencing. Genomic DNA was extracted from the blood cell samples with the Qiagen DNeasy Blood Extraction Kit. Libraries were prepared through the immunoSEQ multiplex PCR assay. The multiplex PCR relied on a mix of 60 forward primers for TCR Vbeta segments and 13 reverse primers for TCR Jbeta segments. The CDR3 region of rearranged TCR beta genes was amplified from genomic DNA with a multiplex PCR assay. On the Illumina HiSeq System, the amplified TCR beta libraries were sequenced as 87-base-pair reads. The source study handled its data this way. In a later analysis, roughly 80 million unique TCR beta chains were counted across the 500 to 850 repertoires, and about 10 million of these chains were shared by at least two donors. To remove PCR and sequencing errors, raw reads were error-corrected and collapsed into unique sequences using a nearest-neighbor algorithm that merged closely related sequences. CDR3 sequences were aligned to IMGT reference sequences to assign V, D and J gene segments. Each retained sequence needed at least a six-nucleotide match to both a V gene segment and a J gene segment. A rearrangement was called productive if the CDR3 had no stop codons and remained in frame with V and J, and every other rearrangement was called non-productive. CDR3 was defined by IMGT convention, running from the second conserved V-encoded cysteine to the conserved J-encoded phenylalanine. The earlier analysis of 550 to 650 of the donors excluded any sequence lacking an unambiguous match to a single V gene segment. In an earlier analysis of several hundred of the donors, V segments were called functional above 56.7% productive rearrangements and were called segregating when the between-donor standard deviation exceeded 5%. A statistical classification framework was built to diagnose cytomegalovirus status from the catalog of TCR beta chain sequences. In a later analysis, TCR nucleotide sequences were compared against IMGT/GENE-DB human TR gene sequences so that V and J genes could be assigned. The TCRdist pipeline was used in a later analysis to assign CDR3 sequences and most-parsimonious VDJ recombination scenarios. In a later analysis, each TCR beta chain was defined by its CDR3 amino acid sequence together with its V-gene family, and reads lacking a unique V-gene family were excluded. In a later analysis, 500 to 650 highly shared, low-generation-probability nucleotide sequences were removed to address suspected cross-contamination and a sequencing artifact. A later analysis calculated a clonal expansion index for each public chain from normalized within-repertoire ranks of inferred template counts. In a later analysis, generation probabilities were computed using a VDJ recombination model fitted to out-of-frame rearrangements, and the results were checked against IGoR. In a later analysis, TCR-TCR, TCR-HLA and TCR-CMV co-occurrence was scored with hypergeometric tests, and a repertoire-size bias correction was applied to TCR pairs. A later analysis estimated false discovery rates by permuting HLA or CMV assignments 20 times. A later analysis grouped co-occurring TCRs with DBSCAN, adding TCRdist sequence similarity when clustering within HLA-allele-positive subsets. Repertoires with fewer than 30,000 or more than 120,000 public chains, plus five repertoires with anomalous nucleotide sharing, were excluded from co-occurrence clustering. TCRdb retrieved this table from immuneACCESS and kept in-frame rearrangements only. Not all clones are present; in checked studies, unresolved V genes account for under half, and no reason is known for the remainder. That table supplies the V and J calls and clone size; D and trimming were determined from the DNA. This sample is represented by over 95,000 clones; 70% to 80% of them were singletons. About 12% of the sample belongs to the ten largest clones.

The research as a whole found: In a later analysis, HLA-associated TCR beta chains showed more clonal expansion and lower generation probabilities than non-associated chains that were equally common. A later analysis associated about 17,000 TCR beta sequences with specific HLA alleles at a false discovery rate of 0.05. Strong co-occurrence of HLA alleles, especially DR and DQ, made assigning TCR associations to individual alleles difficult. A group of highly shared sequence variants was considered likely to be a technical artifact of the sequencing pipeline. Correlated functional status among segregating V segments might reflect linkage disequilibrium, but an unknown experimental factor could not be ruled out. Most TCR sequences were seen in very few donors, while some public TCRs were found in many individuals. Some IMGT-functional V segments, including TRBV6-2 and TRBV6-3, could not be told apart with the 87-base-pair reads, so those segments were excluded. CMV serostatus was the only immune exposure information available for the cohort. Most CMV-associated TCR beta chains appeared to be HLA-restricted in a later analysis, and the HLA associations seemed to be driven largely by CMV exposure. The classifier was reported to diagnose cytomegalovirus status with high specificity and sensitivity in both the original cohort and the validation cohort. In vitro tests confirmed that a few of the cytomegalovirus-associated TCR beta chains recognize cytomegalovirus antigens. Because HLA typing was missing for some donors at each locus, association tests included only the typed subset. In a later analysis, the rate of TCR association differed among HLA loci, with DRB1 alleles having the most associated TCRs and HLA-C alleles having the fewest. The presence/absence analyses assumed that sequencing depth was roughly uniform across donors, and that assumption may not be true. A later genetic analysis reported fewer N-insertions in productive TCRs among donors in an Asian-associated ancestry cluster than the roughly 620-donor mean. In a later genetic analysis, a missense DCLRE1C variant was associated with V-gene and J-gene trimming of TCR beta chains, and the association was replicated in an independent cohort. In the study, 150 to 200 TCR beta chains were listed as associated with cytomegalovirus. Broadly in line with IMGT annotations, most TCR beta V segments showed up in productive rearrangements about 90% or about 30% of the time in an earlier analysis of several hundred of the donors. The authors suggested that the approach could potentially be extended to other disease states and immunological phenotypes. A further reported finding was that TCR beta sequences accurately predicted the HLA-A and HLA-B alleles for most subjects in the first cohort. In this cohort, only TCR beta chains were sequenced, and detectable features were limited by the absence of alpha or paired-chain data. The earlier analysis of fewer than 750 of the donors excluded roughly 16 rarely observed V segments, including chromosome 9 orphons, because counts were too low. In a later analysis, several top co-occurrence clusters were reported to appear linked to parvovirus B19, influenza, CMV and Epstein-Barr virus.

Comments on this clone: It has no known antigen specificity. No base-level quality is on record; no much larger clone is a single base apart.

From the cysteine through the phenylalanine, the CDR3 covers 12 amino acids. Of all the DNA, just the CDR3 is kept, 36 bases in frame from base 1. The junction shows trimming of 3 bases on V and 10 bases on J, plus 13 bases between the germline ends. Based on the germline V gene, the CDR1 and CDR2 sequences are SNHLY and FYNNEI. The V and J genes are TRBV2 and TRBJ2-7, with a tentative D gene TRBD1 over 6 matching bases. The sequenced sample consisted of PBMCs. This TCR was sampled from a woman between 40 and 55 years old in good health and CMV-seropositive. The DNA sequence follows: TGTGCCAGCAGTGACAGGGGCTTTGGCCAGTACTTC. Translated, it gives CASSDRGFGQYF.